The 25 T cell receptor beta chains given below trace back to one sample, sequenced in a study of CD8 T cells in ankylosing spondylitis. Via MiXCR, TCRdb re-called the 5' RACE reads, giving one row per CDR3 protein. The top ten hold less than 7% of the sample, which has under 300,000 distinct CDR3 sequences, around a tenth seen once. The source material was blood, either unsorted or a sorted T cell fraction (not recorded which). All receptors derive from a male donor with ankylosing spondylitis or in good health (not recorded which).

This clonotype occurred many times. The chain uses TRBV4-1 and TRBJ2-1, with unresolved D. With 0 bases removed from V and 8 bases from J, the gap between germline ends came to 5 bases. Germline V lookup: CDR1 MGHRA, CDR2 YSYEKL. This CDR3 has 12 amino acids. This chain's CDR3 is CASSQDLYEQFF. The CDR3 DNA is TGCGCCAGCAGCCAAGATTTATATGAGCAGTTCTTC.

This clonotype was observed many times. The V and J genes are TRBV12-3 or TRBV12-4 and TRBJ1-2, with TRBD1 as a possible D gene (5 bases). The CDR3 runs 12 residues. The ends were cut back, 6 bases at V and 3 bases at J, with 8 bases in the middle. CDR3 loop: CASSPTDYGYTF. The CDR3 nucleotides are TGTGCCAGCAGCCCGACAGACTATGGCTACACCTTC.

Ten or more counts support this clonotype. The V gene is TRBV20-1, the J gene TRBJ2-5; 11 bases align to TRBD2. The CDR3 is made up of 15 amino acids. V shed 1 base and J 2 bases; nucleotides not matched to a gene: 3. CDR1 and CDR2 from the germline V gene are DFQATT and SNEGSKA (reference sequence). The DNA for the CDR3 is TGCAGTGCTAGAGTGGGACTAGCGGTACAAGAGACCCAGTACTTC. Translation: CSARVGLAVQETQYF.

In this sample, this clonotype turned up a few times. V is TRBV20-1 and J is TRBJ2-7; D may be TRBD1 or TRBD2 (5 bases each). Germline CDR1 and CDR2: DFQATT and SNEGSKA (reference sequence). V lost 6 bases to trimming and J lost 2 bases, with 20 bases between them. CDR3 size: 15 residues. The CDR3 here is CSARISGLEPYEQYF. CDR3 DNA: TGCAGTGCCCGAATATCGGGGCTTGAGCCCTACGAGCAGTACTTC.

This clonotype has at least ten counts. The rearrangement joins TRBV12-3 or TRBV12-4 to TRBJ2-1; tentatively, D is TRBD1 (6 bases). The CDR3 is 15 amino acids. V lost 2 bases and J 8 bases, leaving 16 bases between the germline ends. CDR3 nucleotides: TGTGCCAGCAGTTTAAGGGGACACAAAGTCTATGAGCAGTTCTTC. The encoded protein is CASSLRGHKVYEQFF.

In its sample, this clonotype was seen a few times. CDR3 protein: CASSLGSGGRNEQFF. DNA for the CDR3: TGTGCCAGCAGCTTGGGTAGCGGGGGCCGCAATGAGCAGTTCTTC. The chain has TRBV7-7 and TRBJ2-1; 9 bases match TRBD2. The CDR3 runs 15 residues. Germline assignment: CDR1 SSHAT and CDR2 FNYEAQ (reference sequence). J was trimmed by 6 bases and V by 3 bases; bases with no gene match: 6.

This clonotype was recorded at least ten times. The rearrangement joins TRBV28 to TRBJ2-1; 7 nucleotides match TRBD1. CDR1 MDHEN and CDR2 SYDVKM come from the germline V gene. This CDR3 is built from 15 residues. The J segment lost 4 bases and the V segment lost 3 bases, leaving 6 bases of the junction unmatched. CDR3 amino acids: CASSFLGDRYNEQFF. CDR3 nucleotides: TGTGCCAGCAGTTTTCTGGGGGACAGATACAATGAGCAGTTCTTC.

In its sample, this clonotype was seen a few times. The chain combines TRBV21-1 with TRBJ2-2; no check of the table's D call, TRBD2, against the DNA was made. TRBV21-1 is assigned pseudogene status. The CDR3 runs to 16 residues. CDR3 loop: CASSWCRDFNTGELFF. The CDR3 nucleotides are TGTGCCAGCAGCTGGTGCAGGGACTTTAACACCGGGGAGCTGTTTTTT.

The rearrangement links TRBV4-1 to TRBJ2-7; TRBD1 is a possible D gene (6 bases). The length of the CDR3 is 16 residues. Trimming removed 3 bases from V and 2 bases from J, with 17 bases in between. CDR1 is MGHRA and CDR2 is YSYEKL in the germline V gene. CDR3 region: CASSQFGRDNTYEQYF. For the CDR3, the DNA is TGCGCCAGCAGCCAGTTCGGCCGGGACAACACCTACGAGCAGTACTTC.

The V and J genes are TRBV6-1 and TRBJ2-1, with a weak D call TRBD1 (6 bases). CDR3 length equals 14 residues. V was cut by 6 bases and J by 6 bases, with 15 bases left in between. Germline CDR1 MNHNS, CDR2 SASEGT. CDR3 nucleotide sequence: TGTGCCAGCAGAACGGGACATCCCCCCAATGAGCAGTTCTTC. Translating it yields CASRTGHPPNEQFF.

This clonotype was counted many times. CDR3 sequence: CASSSTGFNNQPQHF. The CDR3 DNA reads TGTGCCAGCAGCTCGACAGGGTTTAACAATCAGCCCCAGCATTTT. The genes are TRBV6-1 and TRBJ1-5; TRBD1 matches at 7 bases. V lost 6 bases to trimming and J lost 3 bases; unmatched junction nucleotides: 8. The CDR3 totals 15 residues. Germline CDR1 is MNHNS and CDR2 is SASEGT.

V usage is TRBV5-1 and J usage is TRBJ1-1; D is unclear. Trimming took 4 bases from V and 2 from J, leaving 15 bases between them. CDR3 size: 15 residues. Germline V lookup: CDR1 SGHRS, CDR2 YFSETQ. CDR3 sequence (DNA): TGCGCCAGCAGCCCCCAACCACGGAGAAACACTGAAGCTTTCTTT. This sequence encodes CASSPQPRRNTEAFF.

Notes on this clonotype: Since a much larger clone is just one base distant, this may be a read error. This rearrangement joins TRBV3-1 to TRBJ1-6, with TRBD1 matching 8 bases. This CDR3 is 17 amino acids long. Germline CDR1 LGHDT, CDR2 YNNKEL (reference sequence). CDR3 protein: CASTQVFRQGADSPLHF. The CDR3 DNA reads as TGTGCCAGCACCCAAGTGTTTCGGCAGGGGGCTGATTCACCCCTCCACTTT.

Ten or more counts support this clonotype. V and J are TRBV7-8 and TRBJ2-7; TRBD1 agrees at 7 bases. Trimming at V came to 5 bases and at J to 4 bases, leaving 5 bases not matched to a gene. The CDR3 length is 13 residues. Germline CDR1 and CDR2: SGHVS and FQNEAQ. The CDR3 DNA reads TGTGCCAGCAGCCCGGGACAGTCTTACGAGCAGTACTTC. Its translation: CASSPGQSYEQYF. The whole variable domain, remainder taken from reference TRBV7-8 and TRBJ2-7, is GAGVSQSPRYKVAKRGQDVALRCDPISGHVSLFWYQQALGQGPEFLTYFQNEAQLDKSGLPSDRFFAERPEGSVSTLKIQRTQQEDSAVYLCASSPGQSYEQYFGPGTRLTVT.

The rearrangement links TRBV27 to TRBJ2-1, with D unclear. V was clipped by 6 bases and J by 7 bases, with 7 bases between them. Looked up from germline, CDR1 is MNHEY and CDR2 is SMNVEV (reference sequence). This CDR3 is 11 amino acids long. CDR3 sequence (DNA): TGTGCCAGCAGCATATCGAATGAGCAGTTCTTC. Amino acids: CASSISNEQFF.

This clonotype has at least ten counts. This rearrangement joins TRBV3-1 to TRBJ2-7; 7 nucleotides match TRBD1. The CDR3 is made up of 12 amino acids. Trimming took 4 bases from V and 6 from J; bases not matched to a gene: 3. Germline CDR1 is LGHDT and CDR2 is YNNKEL (reference sequence). CDR3 sequence (DNA): TGTGCCAGCAGCCGGAGACAGGGCGAGCAGTACTTC. Translation: CASSRRQGEQYF.

This clonotype was detected ten times or more. The chain links TRBV2 to TRBJ1-5; D not certain. Germline-derived CDR1 and CDR2 are SNHLY and FYNNEI. The CDR3 sequence is 13 residues long. V was cut by 7 bases and J by 7 bases, with 14 bases left in between. As DNA, the CDR3 is TGTGCCAGCATGAGTGCCCGTGGACAGCCCCAGCATTTT. It codes for CASMSARGQPQHF.

V and J are TRBV18 and TRBJ2-1; TRBD2 matches 12 bases. This CDR3 comprises 17 residues. Germline values: CDR1 KGHSH, CDR2 LQKENI. Germline trimming cut 3 bases from V and 7 bases from J; bases unmatched to any gene: 10. CDR3 residues: CASSPAQTSGSRNEQFF. The CDR3 region has the DNA TGTGCCAGCTCACCGGCCCAGACTAGCGGGAGTAGGAATGAGCAGTTCTTC. The full variable domain, in which reference TRBV18 and TRBJ2-1 provide the parts outside the CDR3, is NAGVMQNPRHLVRRRGQEARLRCSPMKGHSHVYWYRQLPEEGLKFMVYLQKENIIDESGMPKERFSAEFPKEGPSILRIQQVVRGDSAAYFCASSPAQTSGSRNEQFFGPGTRLTVL.

In its sample, this clonotype was seen many times. CDR3 in amino acids: CASLRGSDEKLFF. In DNA form, the CDR3 reads TGTGCCAGTCTGAGGGGGTCGGATGAAAAACTGTTTTTT. This chain uses TRBV19 with TRBJ1-4; D may be TRBD1 (6 bases). The CDR3 covers 13 residues. Trimming shortened V by 8 bases and J by 6 bases, and 13 bases separated the two germline ends. Germline V gene data show CDR1 as LNHDA and CDR2 as SQIVND (reference sequence).

This clonotype was observed at least ten times. The chain joins TRBV20-1 to TRBJ2-7; D might be TRBD1 (6 bases). Germline V lookup: CDR1 DFQATT, CDR2 SNEGSKA (reference sequence). The CDR3 has 15 residues. The V end was cut by 0 bases, the J end by 0 bases, with 12 bases between. The CDR3 DNA reads as TGCAGTGCTAGAGAATTGGACAGAAGCTCCTACGAGCAGTACTTC. Its protein product is CSARELDRSSYEQYF.

This clonotype showed up many times. The J gene is TRBJ2-2, the V gene TRBV28, with TRBD1 matching over 9 bases. With 3 bases clipped from V and 9 bases from J, the junction kept 8 bases outside the gene matches. The length of the CDR3 is 15 residues. Germline-derived CDR1 and CDR2 are MDHEN and SYDVKM. The CDR3 region is CASSFSGTGNRELFF. CDR3 nucleotide sequence: TGTGCCAGCAGTTTCTCCGGGACAGGGAACCGGGAGCTGTTTTTT.

The gene calls are TRBV7-9 and TRBJ1-1, with D perhaps TRBD1 (6 bases). There are 16 residues in the CDR3. V lost 5 bases and J 0 bases, leaving 16 bases between the germline ends. The V gene's germline CDR1 is SEHNR and CDR2 FQNEAQ (reference sequence). CDR3 in amino acids: CASSIRGQIMNTEAFF. The CDR3 bases are TGTGCCAGCAGCATAAGGGGACAAATAATGAACACTGAAGCTTTCTTT.

The rearrangement links TRBV6-4 to TRBJ1-2, with unresolved D. The CDR3 extends over 11 amino acids. CDR1 is MRHNA, CDR2 SNTAGT, per germline. The V end was cut by 4 bases, the J end by 4 bases, with 4 bases between. The CDR3 DNA is TGTGCCAGCAGTGGGGCCTATGGCTACACCTTC. Its protein is CASSGAYGYTF.

The chain has TRBV6-1 and TRBJ2-5; 7 nucleotides agree with TRBD1. Germline V CDR1 and CDR2: MNHNS, SASEGT. Trimming at V came to 6 bases and at J to 3 bases, leaving 10 bases not matched to a gene. CDR3 length equals 15 residues. The CDR3 region is CASRRTGVGKETQYF. The CDR3 bases are TGTGCCAGCAGGAGAACAGGGGTTGGAAAAGAGACCCAGTACTTC.

J is TRBJ2-1 and V is TRBV12-3 or TRBV12-4; possibly TRBD2 for D (7 bases). V lost 0 bases and J 12 bases, leaving 9 bases between the germline ends. The CDR3 consists of 12 residues. CDR3 sequence (DNA): TGTGCCAGCAGTTTAGCGCGGGGGCGGCAGTTCTTC. It is translated as CASSLARGRQFF.